The 28 T cell receptor beta chains below all came from one sample that was sequenced in a study of CD8 T cells in ankylosing spondylitis. TCRdb reprocessed the 5' RACE reads via MiXCR and lists one record per CDR3 protein. The sample lists roughly 160,000 distinct CDR3 sequences, roughly 10% occurring once. Sequenced material: blood, either unsorted or a sorted T cell fraction (not recorded which). Receptors were obtained from a male donor with ankylosing spondylitis or in good health (not recorded which).

This clonotype was recorded at least ten times. The genes are TRBV12-3 or TRBV12-4 and TRBJ2-7; 9 nucleotides match TRBD1. This CDR3 is 15 amino acids long. V was clipped by 7 bases and J by 0 bases; unmatched bases: 7. This chain's CDR3 is CASNPDRGSSYEQYF. CDR3 DNA sequence: TGTGCCAGCAACCCGGACAGGGGCAGCTCCTACGAGCAGTACTTC.

This clonotype was found many times. The chain recombines TRBV10-2 with TRBJ1-1, with no clear D. The CDR3 is 13 amino acids. The germline V gene has CDR1 WSHSY and CDR2 SAAADI. V lost 8 bases to trimming and J lost 1 base, with 11 bases between them. CDR3 coding DNA: TGCGCCAGCTGTGGAGGCCGGAACACTGAAGCTTTCTTT. It encodes CASCGGRNTEAFF.

This clonotype came up many times. The chain carries TRBV29-1 and TRBJ2-3; the match to TRBD2 covers 8 bases. This CDR3 has 16 residues. Germline V gene data show CDR1 as SQVTM and CDR2 as ANQGSEA. V lost 7 bases, J lost 5 bases, and 17 bases stayed unmatched. The CDR3 bases are TGCAGCGCCCCCGGCCTCCTAGCGGGCGAGGTAGATACGCAGTATTTT. It encodes CSAPGLLAGEVDTQYF.

This clonotype was detected ten times or more. V usage is TRBV7-2 and J usage is TRBJ1-1; 7 nucleotides line up with TRBD1. CDR3 length: 13 amino acids. The V gene's germline CDR1 is SGHTA and CDR2 FQGNSA. V shed 2 bases, J shed 11 bases, and the junction held 8 bases outside the gene matches. The CDR3 DNA reads TGTGCCAGCAGCTTATACGCGACAGGGTTGGCTTTCTTT. Protein product: CASSLYATGLAFF.

Many counts were recorded for this clonotype. The chain uses TRBV4-3 and TRBJ1-5; D unresolved. The CDR3 has 13 amino acids. V lost 1 base, J lost 9 bases, and 10 bases lay in between. Germline CDR1 and CDR2: LGHNA and YSLEER. This chain's CDR3 is CASSQGVGRPQHF. CDR3 DNA: TGCGCCAGCAGCCAAGGAGTAGGACGGCCCCAGCATTTT.

This clonotype was recorded at least ten times. V and J are TRBV7-8 and TRBJ2-7, with 10 bases lining up with TRBD2. Germline CDR1 and CDR2: SGHVS and FQNEAQ. Trimming took 4 bases from V and 3 from J; bases not matched to a gene: 6. The CDR3 extends over 15 amino acids. The DNA of the CDR3 is TGTGCCAGCAGCTCGCTAGCGGGAGTTGACTACGAGCAGTACTTC. The encoded protein is CASSSLAGVDYEQYF. The full variable domain, rest sourced from reference TRBV7-8 and TRBJ2-7, is GAGVSQSPRYKVAKRGQDVALRCDPISGHVSLFWYQQALGQGPEFLTYFQNEAQLDKSGLPSDRFFAERPEGSVSTLKIQRTQQEDSAVYLCASSSLAGVDYEQYFGPGTRLTVT.

This clonotype has ten or more counts. The rearrangement joins TRBV6-1 to TRBJ2-3; no definite D call. Trimming shortened V by 5 bases and J by 10 bases, and 10 bases separated the two germline ends. The CDR3 runs 11 residues. Looked up from germline, CDR1 is MNHNS and CDR2 is SASEGT. This chain's CDR3 is CASSPAAPQYF. The DNA of the CDR3 is TGTGCCAGCAGTCCGGCGGCTCCGCAGTATTTT.

This clonotype was seen repeatedly, ten times or more. The V call is TRBV10-3, the J call TRBJ2-1, with 7 bases aligning to TRBD1. The J segment lost 7 bases and the V segment lost 4 bases, leaving 1 base of the junction unmatched. The CDR3 has 12 amino acids. Germline lookup yields CDR1 ENHRY and CDR2 SYGVKD. In DNA form, the CDR3 reads TGTGCCATCAGTGCAGGGGGTAATGAGCAGTTCTTC. Translated: CAISAGGNEQFF.

The V gene is TRBV6-2 or TRBV6-3, the J gene TRBJ2-7; the D gene could be TRBD1 or TRBD2 (11 bases each). This CDR3 region has 17 residues. Germline V gene data show CDR1 as MNHEY and CDR2 as SVGEGT. V lost 9 bases and J 0 bases, leaving 24 bases between the germline ends. CDR3 DNA sequence: TGTGCCAGTTCCCGGGACAGGGGGACTAGCGGCTCCTACGAGCAGTACTTC. Translation gives CASSRDRGTSGSYEQYF.

This clonotype was detected ten times or more. This chain links TRBV6-2 or TRBV6-3 with TRBJ1-1; 7 bases line up with TRBD1. The CDR3 runs 14 residues. The trim removed 6 bases at V and 1 base at J, leaving 5 bases unmatched. CDR1 and CDR2 (germline): MNHEY, SVGEGT. The CDR3: CASRRDRQNTEAFF. CDR3 in DNA: TGTGCCAGCAGAAGGGACAGACAGAACACTGAAGCTTTCTTT.

This clonotype was recorded many times. This sequence joins TRBV5-1 and TRBJ1-5; 7 bases agree with TRBD1. CDR1 and CDR2 (germline): SGHRS, YFSETQ. V dropped 5 bases and J dropped 0; count of bases not matched to a gene: 5. The CDR3 loop spans 15 amino acids. The CDR3 here is CASRLGTDSNQPQHF. For the CDR3, the DNA is TGCGCCAGCAGACTCGGGACAGATAGCAATCAGCCCCAGCATTTT.

Note on this clonotype: Germline is not matched at one junction end, which may reflect a read error. The chain couples TRBV14 to TRBJ2-1; perhaps TRBD2 as D (6 bases). CDR3 size: 13 residues. Germline V gene lookup returns CDR1 SGHDN and CDR2 FVKESK. The CDR3 nucleotides read TGTGCCAGCAGCGCGGGGCTCAACAATGGGCAGTTCTTC. Translated, it gives CASSAGLNNGQFF.

This clonotype was observed at least ten times. The chain combines TRBV5-1 with TRBJ2-4, with 7 bases lining up with TRBD1. Germline loops: CDR1 SGHRS, CDR2 YFSETQ. There are 13 residues in the CDR3. V shed 4 bases, J shed 8 bases, and the junction held 6 bases outside the gene matches. The CDR3 region has the DNA TGCGCCAGCAGCCCCGGACAGGAGGACATTCAGTACTTC. Amino acid sequence: CASSPGQEDIQYF.

This clonotype was counted ten times or more. This chain connects TRBV6-5 to TRBJ1-1, with D maybe TRBD1 (6 bases). Germline V gene sequence: CDR1 MNHEY, CDR2 SVGAGI. The CDR3 consists of 16 residues. The V end was cut by 2 bases, the J end by 3 bases, with 16 bases between. The CDR3 DNA follows: TGTGCCAGCAGTTACCGGAGGATTGGGGGGCACACTGAAGCTTTCTTT. Its protein is CASSYRRIGGHTEAFF.

This clonotype was picked up a small number of times. This sequence joins TRBV10-3 and TRBJ2-5; a possible D gene is TRBD1 (6 bases). V was pared by 5 bases and J by 0 bases, with 10 bases between. CDR1 is ENHRY and CDR2 is SYGVKD in the germline V gene. The CDR3 has 14 residues. DNA for the CDR3: TGTGCCATCAGTTCCGGACAGTACCAAGAGACCCAGTACTTC. Residues: CAISSGQYQETQYF.

The chain couples TRBV30 to TRBJ2-1; 9 bases align to TRBD2. This CDR3 is 14 amino acids long. The germline gives CDR1 GTSNPN, CDR2 SVGIG (reference sequence). Trimming removed 3 bases from V and 12 bases from J; junction bases left unmatched: 12. Here the CDR3 DNA reads TGTGCCTGGAGCGCGCCGGGACTAGCTGGCGGGCAGTTCTTC. This codes for CAWSAPGLAGGQFF.

Many counts were recorded for this clonotype. This rearrangement joins TRBV11-2 to TRBJ2-7; perhaps TRBD1 as D (6 bases). This CDR3 has 16 amino acids. CDR1 is SGHAT and CDR2 is FQNNGV in the germline V gene. The V gene lost 6 bases and the J gene lost 3 bases, with 21 bases spanning the gap. CDR3 in DNA: TGTGCCAGCAGTCGAGGTGCCGCAGGGGTGAGCTACGAGCAGTACTTC. Translating gives CASSRGAAGVSYEQYF.

A remark on this clonotype: This may be a read error, as it is one base from a much larger clone. V usage is TRBV10-3 and J usage is TRBJ2-1; the D gene is possibly TRBD1 (7 bases). CDR3 length: 16 amino acids. CDR1 and CDR2 (germline): ENHRY, SYGVKD. V was clipped by 5 bases and J by 3 bases, with 17 bases between them. The CDR3 region is CAISPEAGGHYNEQFF. CDR3 coding DNA: TGTGCCATCAGTCCAGAAGCAGGGGGGCACTACAATGAGCAGTTCTTC.

This clonotype occurred many times. The chain uses TRBV7-2 and TRBJ2-3; possible D gene TRBD2, 6 bases. Germline V lookup: CDR1 SGHTA, CDR2 FQGNSA. The CDR3 has 14 amino acids. V was pared by 5 bases and J by 5 bases, with 14 bases between. CDR3 region: CASSPRRGGDTQYF. As DNA, the CDR3 is TGTGCCAGCAGCCCCCGGCGGGGAGGAGATACGCAGTATTTT.

This chain links TRBV7-2 with TRBJ2-3; D is uncertain. This CDR3 region has 13 residues. Looked up from germline, CDR1 is SGHTA and CDR2 is FQGNSA. V was clipped by 1 base and J by 3 bases, with 5 bases between them. The chain's CDR3 is CASSLDPTDTQYF. The CDR3 DNA reads TGTGCCAGCAGCTTAGATCCGACAGATACGCAGTATTTT. Variable domain in full (rest from reference TRBV7-2 and TRBJ2-3): GAGVSQSPSNKVTEKGKDVELRCDPISGHTALYWYRQSLGQGLEFLIYFQGNSAPDKSGLPSDRFSAERTGGSVSTLTIQRTQQEDSAVYLCASSLDPTDTQYFGPGTRLTVL.

There are many counts of this clonotype. J is TRBJ2-6 and V is TRBV27; D might be TRBD1 or TRBD2, each matching 5 bases. The CDR3 length is 15 residues. V lost 3 bases, J lost 4 bases, and 10 bases lay in between. Germline V gives CDR1 MNHEY, CDR2 SMNVEV (reference sequence). CDR3 nucleotide sequence: TGTGCCAGCAGTTTTCGAGGGGTCGGGGCCAACGTCCTGACTTTC. The encoded protein is CASSFRGVGANVLTF.

This clonotype occurred a few times. The chain carries TRBV11-2 and TRBJ2-1, with D possibly matching TRBD2 (5 bases). CDR1 is SGHAT, CDR2 FQNNGV, per germline. CDR3 length equals 15 residues. Trimming cost V 4 bases and J 0 bases, with 10 bases left between them. The DNA for the CDR3 is TGTGCCAGCAGCTCGACTACCAGCTCCTACAATGAGCAGTTCTTC. This gives the protein CASSSTTSSYNEQFF.

This clonotype was seen a few times. The V and J genes are TRBV5-6 and TRBJ1-2; D is unresolved. CDR3 length: 15 residues. Germline CDR1 and CDR2: SGHDT and YYEEEE. The V end was cut by 0 bases, the J end by 0 bases, with 9 bases between. The CDR3 loop reads CASSLAMGANYGYTF. The CDR3 nucleotides read TGTGCCAGCAGCTTGGCTATGGGAGCTAACTATGGCTACACCTTC.

This clonotype was observed at least ten times. The chain has TRBV29-1 and TRBJ1-2; D is unclear. The ends were cut back, 8 bases at V and 3 bases at J, with 10 bases in the middle. CDR3 length: 11 amino acids. Germline V gene data show CDR1 as SQVTM and CDR2 as ANQGSEA. For the CDR3, the DNA is TGCAGCTTGGGGTCAGACTATGGCTACACCTTC. As protein: CSLGSDYGYTF.

Points on this clonotype: One base away lies a much larger clone, so this may be a sequencing read error. This chain links TRBV25-1 with TRBJ2-2, with D perhaps assigned TRBD1 or TRBD2 (5 bases each). V dropped 6 bases and J dropped 7 bases, with 12 bases sitting between them. Germline V gene sequence: CDR1 MGHDK, CDR2 SYGVNS. This CDR3 is 13 amino acids long. The CDR3 nucleotides read TGTGCCAGCAGGCTTGGGACGGTCGGGGAGCTGTTTTTT. The encoded protein is CASRLGTVGELFF.

This clonotype was seen ten or more times. The chain carries TRBV5-1 and TRBJ2-7; D not certain. The CDR3 extends over 11 amino acids. The germline V and J ends were trimmed by 0 bases and 5 bases, with 3 bases remaining between them. In germline, CDR1 is SGHRS, CDR2 YFSETQ. The CDR3 DNA is TGCGCCAGCAGCTTGGGTAACGAGCAGTACTTC. Residues: CASSLGNEQYF.

A note on this clonotype: With a much larger clone just one base away, this may be a read error. The chain employs TRBV10-2 and TRBJ2-1; D is uncertain. The length of the CDR3 is 13 residues. Germline loops: CDR1 WSHSY, CDR2 SAAADI. This CDR3 is CASSVLVYNVQFF. For the CDR3, the DNA is TGCGCCAGCAGTGTTCTAGTATACAATGTGCAGTTCTTC.

The CDR3 protein is CASSLGAGNYEQYF. The CDR3 coding sequence is TGCGCCAGCAGCTTGGGAGCAGGGAACTACGAGCAGTACTTC. The chain is built from TRBV5-1 and TRBJ2-7; a possible D gene is TRBD1 (5 bases). CDR1 and CDR2 from the germline V gene are SGHRS and YFSETQ. V shed 0 bases and J shed 3 bases, with 10 bases lying between them. CDR3 length: 14 residues.